These T cell receptor beta chains were read from a single sample in a study of vaccination effects on CD4 cells after COVID-19. Profiled with immunoSEQ multiplex PCR; TCRdb holds only in-frame clones, not every one. The sample shows 71,000 or so clones, approximately 70% of them seen only once. Their antigens are not known. Source: CD4+ T cells from PBMCs cultured with HCoV-OC43 spike peptides, taken before COVID-19 vaccination. The source is a human donor who received a COVID-19 vaccine. Both conserved end residues are part of each CDR3.

TRBV5-1	TRBJ1-1	CASSLFGESEAFF
TRBV27	TRBJ1-2	CASSLSPRQGGNYGYTF
TRBV3-1/TRBV3-2	TRBJ1-2	CASSPRTGDGYGYTF
TRBV7-9	TRBJ2-2	CASSLTQPLNTGELFF
TRBV21-1	TRBJ1-4	CASSNASLTTNEKLFF
TRBV20-1	TRBJ1-2	CSASVTGGNGYTF
TRBV18	TRBJ2-3	CASSPGRVGTDTQYF
TRBV5-8	TRBJ2-5	CASSLSGVQETQYF
TRBV5-6	TRBJ1-6	CASSLWTGEVNSPLHF
TRBV6-6	TRBJ1-6	CASSWDRVSPLHF
TRBV7-2	TRBJ1-1	CASSLGLRGEAFF
TRBV19	TRBJ1-2	CASTEREMRVDGYTF
TRBV18	TRBJ1-1	CASSPPTGVTTEAFF
TRBV6-5	TRBJ2-2	CASIRSLGAGGELFF